The sequence of this T cell receptor beta chain was determined in a study of OX40 agonist ivuxolimab in advanced cancers. About the investigation overall: Ivuxolimab was an agonistic, fully human IgG2 monoclonal antibody directed against OX40 (CD134), a costimulatory receptor. Intravenous ivuxolimab was administered to patients every 2 weeks at six dose levels: 0.01, 0.1, 0.3, 1.5, 3 and 10 mg/kg. Among the approximately 50 dose-escalation patients, around 20 had hepatocellular carcinoma, some 15 melanoma, 9 renal cell carcinoma and 9 head and neck cancer. A male proportion of roughly 80% and a mean age of roughly 55 years, ranging from roughly 23 to 85, were recorded for the dose-escalation cohort. Prior anti-PD-1, anti-PD-L1 or anti-CTLA-4 therapy was permitted, and checkpoint inhibitors had been received by around 39% of dose-escalation patients. Three dose-escalation patients achieved partial responses, one with hepatocellular carcinoma and two with cutaneous melanoma. Peripheral TCRbeta sequencing was intended to test whether TCR sequence diversity was altered and clonal T-cell expansion was caused by ivuxolimab. The paper covers the monotherapy dose-escalation part of the phase I ivuxolimab trial, which included N of about 51 patients. Overall study outcomes, separate from this receptor: Partial responders in the 0.1-3.0 mg/kg groups had among the lowest normalized peripheral clonal expansion, especially among CD8+ T cells. Low levels of normalized T-cell clonal expansion were also seen in some patients who did not respond. On average, CD8+ T cells showed more expanded clones than CD4+ T cells after ivuxolimab. The antigen specificity of the peripheral T cells that underwent clonal expansion was not determined. At doses of 0.1 to 3.0 mg/kg, clonal expansion of both CD4+ and CD8+ T cells in blood was seen between baseline and week 6.

Inclusive of the bounding cysteine and phenylalanine, the CDR3 is 16 residues long. Only CDR3 DNA remains: 48 bases, in frame from the first base. Here V drops 3 bases and J drops 8 bases, and the junction holds 15 bases not matched to any gene. CDR1 and CDR2 were assigned from the germline V gene as SGHRS and YFSETQ. Of note for this clone: Its binding antigen is unknown. The sample holds no much larger clone one base away, and base qualities are not on file.

The trial excluded patients who had a history of autoimmune disease or were on systemic immunosuppression. Peripheral blood for TCR sequencing was drawn from every dose cohort at baseline, at cycle 4 day 1 and at cycle 7 day 1. The samples were taken from a phase I, first-in-human, multicenter, open-label dose-escalation trial of ivuxolimab. Adults with locally advanced or metastatic melanoma, renal cell carcinoma, hepatocellular carcinoma or head and neck squamous cell carcinoma were enrolled in the trial. Before TCR sequencing, CD4+ and CD8+ T cells were separately sorted from peripheral blood. To sequence the TCRbeta CDR3 region, genomic DNA was isolated from the sorted cells. TCRbeta CDR3 regions were sequenced using the immunoSEQ Assay. The table was pulled from immuneACCESS by TCRdb, which kept in-frame rearrangements only. Such tables lose some clones; where checked, under half of the loss comes from unresolved V genes, and the rest has no known cause. The sample records about 86,000 clones, about 90% of which are singletons. The ten largest clones represent 8% to 9.5% of the sample.

The sequence derives from an adult with an advanced solid tumor such as melanoma, head and neck, liver or kidney cancer. Recombination connected TRBV5-1 to TRBJ1-2, with TRBD1 matching 8 junction bases. Sequencing was performed on CD4+ or CD8+ T cells sorted from blood, taken in a trial of the OX40 agonist ivuxolimab. The CDR3 protein sequence reads: CASSSQITGGSKGYTF. The DNA is TGCGCCAGCAGCTCCCAAATCACAGGGGGGTCGAAAGGCTACACCTTC.